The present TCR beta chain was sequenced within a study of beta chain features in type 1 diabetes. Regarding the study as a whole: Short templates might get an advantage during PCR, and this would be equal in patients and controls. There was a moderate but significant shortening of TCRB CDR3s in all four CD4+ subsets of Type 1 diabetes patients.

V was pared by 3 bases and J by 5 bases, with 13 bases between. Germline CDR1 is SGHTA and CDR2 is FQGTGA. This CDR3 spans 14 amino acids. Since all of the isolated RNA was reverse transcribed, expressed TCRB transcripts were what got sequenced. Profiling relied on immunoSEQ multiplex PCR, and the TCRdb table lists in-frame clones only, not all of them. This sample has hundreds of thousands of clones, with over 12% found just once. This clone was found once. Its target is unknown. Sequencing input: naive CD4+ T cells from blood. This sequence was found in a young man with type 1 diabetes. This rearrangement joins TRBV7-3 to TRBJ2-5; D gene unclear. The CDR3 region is CASSFVPDSETQYF. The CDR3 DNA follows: TGTGCCAGCAGCTTCGTCCCGGATTCGGAGACCCAGTACTTC.